Included here is one TCR beta chain sequence, with context. What it recognizes is unknown. Via MiXCR, TCRdb re-called the 5' RACE reads, giving one row per CDR3 protein. The table has over 200,000 distinct CDR3 sequences, about 18% seen once; the top ten hold 42%. V dropped 7 bases and J dropped 5 bases, with 11 bases sitting between them. The CDR3 is 11 amino acids. Germline CDR1 and CDR2: GTSNPN and SVGIG (reference sequence). These data originate in a study of CD8 T cells in ankylosing spondylitis. Study-wide results and caveats: One TCR beta motif, made up of roughly 8 highly homologous variants, appeared characteristic of ankylosing spondylitis blood.

This TCR came from a male donor with ankylosing spondylitis. The chain recombines TRBV30 with TRBJ2-5; D is unresolved. The sequenced material came from blood, either unsorted or a sorted T cell fraction (not recorded which). CDR3: CAYGPWETQYF. CDR3 nucleotides: TGTGCCTACGGGCCGTGGGAGACCCAGTACTTC.